This T cell receptor beta chain was obtained from a study of blood T cell repertoires in COVID-19. Study in general: COVID-19 samples, acute and convalescent, were from the United States, Italy and Spain. In each case, the material was cDNA or gDNA derived from T cells, B-cell-depleted T cells, or PBMCs.

TCRdb's table, derived via immunoSEQ multiplex PCR, lists solely in-frame clones and lacks some. This table holds roughly 250,000 clones, more than 80% found once. Deletions cut 4 bases from V and 8 bases from J, with 12 bases between. From germline, CDR1 is MGHRA and CDR2 YSYEKL. The CDR3 covers 13 residues. Sequencing was done on a sample of peripheral blood. This sequence originates from a woman aged 40 to 55 with acute or convalescent COVID-19. The chain carries TRBV4-1 and TRBJ2-1; D perhaps matches TRBD2 (5 bases). CDR3 in DNA: TGCGCCAGCAGCCCCTACCCCGGGGATGAGCAGTTCTTC. Protein sequence: CASSPYPGDEQFF.